One and the same sample provided the 30 T cell receptor beta chains below, sequenced in a study of radiation and T cells in renal cell carcinoma. Produced via immunoSEQ multiplex PCR; TCRdb's table is partial and in-frame only. Here the sample spans some 140,000 clones, 88% being singletons. Time point specified: baseline pretreatment blood. The treatment was: 15 Gy SBRT to primary tumor, nephrectomy 4 weeks later. The source was blood, collected from a patient whose treatment included radiotherapy and nephrectomy. The receptors were sampled from a woman aged 50 to 65 with renal cell carcinoma.

This clone occurred once. The chain employs TRBV6-1 and TRBJ2-5; TRBD2 agrees at 9 bases. The V segment lost 4 bases and the J segment 0 bases; nucleotides outside the gene matches: 6. The germline gives CDR1 MNHNS, CDR2 SASEGT. The CDR3 is 16 amino acids. The CDR3 region has the DNA TGTGCCAGCAGTGGCTGGACTAGCGTGTACCAAGAGACCCAGTACTTC. Protein: CASSGWTSVYQETQYF.

The chain carries TRBV6-5 and TRBJ2-5; tentative D call: TRBD2 (6 bases). CDR3 length equals 15 residues. With 7 bases removed from V and 1 base from J, the gap between germline ends came to 16 bases. Germline CDR1 and CDR2: MNHEY and SVGAGI. The CDR3 DNA follows: TGTGCCAGCACTCGAATTCGGGGGACCCAAGAGACCCAGTACTTC. Translation: CASTRIRGTQETQYF.

The chain recombines TRBV19 with TRBJ2-7, with 7 bases matching TRBD1. This CDR3 has 16 residues. Germline-derived CDR1 and CDR2 are LNHDA and SQIVND (reference sequence). Losses at the gene ends were 1 base for V and 1 base for J; bases not matched to a gene: 7. CDR3 region: CASSIAGTAASYEQYF. CDR3 sequence (DNA): TGTGCCAGTAGTATAGCCGGGACAGCAGCTTCCTACGAGCAGTACTTC.

The V gene is TRBV10-3, the J gene TRBJ2-7; possible D gene TRBD2, 5 bases. The CDR3 has 14 residues. V was cut by 9 bases and J by 2 bases, with 17 bases left in between. Germline V gives CDR1 ENHRY, CDR2 SYGVKD. The CDR3 DNA follows: TGTGCCATGGCCGGACTCCCCGGCACCTACGAGCAGTACTTC. Protein product: CAMAGLPGTYEQYF.

This clone has only one observation. V usage is TRBV29-1 and J usage is TRBJ2-5; 7 bases fit TRBD2. The ends lost 7 bases at V and 1 base at J; junction bases unmatched: 3. Germline values: CDR1 SQVTM, CDR2 ANQGSEA. The CDR3 is 12 residues long. CDR3: CSGGRAQETQYF. CDR3 in DNA: TGCAGCGGCGGGAGAGCCCAAGAGACCCAGTACTTC.

The genes are TRBV2 and TRBJ1-2; perhaps TRBD1 as D (6 bases). V shed 8 bases and J shed 8 bases, with 18 bases lying between them. This CDR3 has 13 amino acids. CDR1 SNHLY and CDR2 FYNNEI come from the germline V gene. DNA for the CDR3: TGTGCCAGCTGGGGTAGAGGGGGAGAAGGCTACACCTTC. It is translated as CASWGRGGEGYTF.

The V call is TRBV7-9, the J call TRBJ1-5; D is uncertain. The V gene's germline CDR1 is SEHNR and CDR2 FQNEAQ (reference sequence). V was clipped by 2 bases and J by 0 bases, with 5 bases between them. CDR3 length: 14 amino acids. CDR3 DNA: TGTGCCAGCAGCTTATCGGCTAGCAATCAGCCCCAGCATTTT. It is translated as CASSLSASNQPQHF.

This clone was seen more than once but under ten times. The gene calls are TRBV19 and TRBJ1-1; a weak D match, TRBD1 (5 bases). V was clipped by 3 bases and J by 13 bases, with 12 bases between them. Per germline, CDR1 LNHDA and CDR2 SQIVND (reference sequence). The length of the CDR3 is 11 residues. The CDR3 is CASSIGGKGFF. The CDR3 coding sequence is TGTGCCAGTAGTATTGGGGGAAAGGGTTTCTTT.

A few counts support this clone. The rearrangement links TRBV7-9 to TRBJ1-1, with D possibly being TRBD1 (5 bases). Trimming left V 5 bases short and J 4 bases short, with 14 bases between. CDR3 length: 14 residues. Germline V gene lookup returns CDR1 SEHNR and CDR2 FQNEAQ (reference sequence). Here the CDR3 DNA reads TGTGCCAGCAGCCTACTAGGGGTCGGCACTGAAGCTTTCTTT. The encoded protein is CASSLLGVGTEAFF.

The chain has TRBV19 and TRBJ2-1; 9 bases are a match to TRBD1. Germline V gene sequence: CDR1 LNHDA, CDR2 SQIVND (reference sequence). The J segment lost 7 bases and the V segment lost 10 bases, leaving 5 bases of the junction unmatched. This CDR3 has 12 amino acids. The CDR3, as DNA: TGTGCCACCGGGACAGGGTGGAATGAGCAGTTCTTC. It codes for CATGTGWNEQFF. Based on the CDR3 plus reference TRBV19 and TRBJ2-1, the full variable domain is DGGITQSPKYLFRKEGQNVTLSCEQNLNHDAMYWYRQDPGQGLRLIYYSQIVNDFQKGDIAEGYSVSREKKESFPLTVTSAQKNPTAFYLCATGTGWNEQFFGPGTRLTVL.

The gene calls are TRBV5-1 and TRBJ1-5; D ambiguous. Trimming cost V 4 bases and J 1 base, with 6 bases left between them. Germline assignment: CDR1 SGHRS and CDR2 YFSETQ. The CDR3 totals 13 residues. The CDR3 loop is CASSPDSNQPQHF. As DNA, the CDR3 is TGCGCCAGCAGCCCCGACAGCAATCAGCCCCAGCATTTT.

The count of this clone is one. The gene calls are TRBV5-1 and TRBJ2-1; D might be TRBD2 (5 bases). Per the germline V gene, CDR1 is SGHRS and CDR2 is YFSETQ. Trimming shortened V by 5 bases and J by 6 bases, and 6 bases separated the two germline ends. The CDR3 extends over 11 amino acids. CDR3 protein: CASSEGNEQFF. The CDR3, as DNA: TGCGCCAGCAGTGAGGGCAATGAGCAGTTCTTC.

V and J are TRBV6-1 and TRBJ2-7; no clear D. Germline CDR1 reads MNHNS; CDR2 reads SASEGT. This CDR3 is built from 14 residues. V was shortened by 3 bases and J by 2 bases, with 11 bases between the two germline ends. For the CDR3, the DNA is TGTGCCAGCAGTGAGGGGATAGGGCCCTACGAGCAGTACTTC. Translated: CASSEGIGPYEQYF.

Notes on this clone: One end of the junction varies from germline; a read error may be responsible. The chain couples TRBV7-7 to TRBJ2-5; D unclear. This CDR3 spans 14 amino acids. CDR1 and CDR2 from the germline V gene are SSHAT and FNYEAQ (reference sequence). The CDR3 protein is CASSLAQTQETQYF. In DNA, the CDR3 is TGTGCTAGCAGCTTAGCACAGACCCAAGAGACCCAGTACTTC.

This chain's CDR3 is CASSQVPGGNTEAFF. Here the CDR3 DNA reads TGCGCCAGCAGCCAAGTACCGGGGGGGAACACTGAAGCTTTCTTT. The gene calls are TRBV4-3 and TRBJ1-1; D may be TRBD1 (5 bases). Germline lookup yields CDR1 LGHNA and CDR2 YSLEER. V was trimmed by 1 base and J by 1 base, leaving 10 bases between them. There are 15 residues in the CDR3.

The chain recombines TRBV27 with TRBJ2-3; maybe TRBD1 (5 bases). The CDR3 runs to 14 residues. In germline, CDR1 is MNHEY, CDR2 SMNVEV (reference sequence). The germline V and J ends were trimmed by 0 bases and 2 bases, with 6 bases remaining between them. The CDR3 protein is CASSLSGDTDTQYF. The CDR3, as DNA: TGTGCCAGCAGTTTATCAGGGGACACAGATACGCAGTATTTT.

V is TRBV7-8 and J is TRBJ2-4, with D possibly matching TRBD2 (6 bases). CDR3 length: 15 amino acids. Trimming left V 4 bases short and J 6 bases short, with 16 bases between. CDR1 is SGHVS and CDR2 is FQNEAQ in the germline V gene. CDR3 region: CASSSPYRTINIQYF. CDR3 nucleotide sequence: TGTGCCAGCAGCTCGCCGTACCGGACTATAAACATTCAGTACTTC.

The chain couples TRBV2 to TRBJ1-2; D call uncertain. V was pared by 6 bases and J by 5 bases, with 16 bases between. Per germline, CDR1 SNHLY and CDR2 FYNNEI. The CDR3 contains 14 residues. The CDR3 region is CASRPRAATYGYTF. CDR3 DNA: TGTGCCAGCAGGCCCCGGGCAGCGACTTATGGCTACACCTTC.

The V and J genes are TRBV19 and TRBJ1-3, with D perhaps TRBD1 (5 bases). The germline V and J ends were trimmed by 10 bases and 3 bases, with 19 bases remaining between them. Germline CDR1 and CDR2: LNHDA and SQIVND (reference sequence). The CDR3 is 15 amino acids. The CDR3 sequence is CATTQGEVFGNTIYF. For the CDR3, the DNA is TGTGCCACTACCCAAGGGGAAGTCTTTGGAAACACCATATATTTT. Full variable domain (remainder filled in from reference TRBV19 and TRBJ1-3): DGGITQSPKYLFRKEGQNVTLSCEQNLNHDAMYWYRQDPGQGLRLIYYSQIVNDFQKGDIAEGYSVSREKKESFPLTVTSAQKNPTAFYLCATTQGEVFGNTIYFGEGSWLTVV.

The chain has TRBV18 and TRBJ1-2; D might be TRBD1 (5 bases). The CDR3 is 14 residues long. V lost 5 bases and J 7 bases, leaving 17 bases between the germline ends. Germline CDR1 KGHSH, CDR2 LQKENI. This CDR3 reads CASSGASGLGGYTF. CDR3 coding DNA: TGTGCCAGCTCAGGGGCTTCGGGTCTAGGTGGCTACACCTTC.

The chain is built from TRBV6-5 and TRBJ2-5; D may correspond to TRBD1 or TRBD2 (5 bases each). Germline assignment: CDR1 MNHEY and CDR2 SVGAGI. This CDR3 spans 11 amino acids. The germline V and J ends were trimmed by 8 bases and 9 bases, with 13 bases remaining between them. CDR3 coding DNA: TGTGCCAGCCGGGGCATCGGGGCCCAGTACTTC. Amino acid sequence: CASRGIGAQYF.

This clone has a handful of counts. The V and J genes are TRBV7-8 and TRBJ1-1; D is ambiguous. With 0 bases removed from V and 4 bases from J, the gap between germline ends came to 6 bases. The CDR3 covers 13 residues. Germline V gives CDR1 SGHVS, CDR2 FQNEAQ. The CDR3 DNA follows: TGTGCCAGCAGCTTAGCAGTCAGCACTGAAGCTTTCTTT. As protein: CASSLAVSTEAFF.

The V call is TRBV6-5, the J call TRBJ1-2; D perhaps matches TRBD1 (6 bases). Germline CDR1 MNHEY, CDR2 SVGAGI. V was shortened by 6 bases and J by 2 bases, with 13 bases between the two germline ends. The CDR3 has 14 residues. This CDR3 is CASRLTGLNYGYTF. Here the CDR3 DNA reads TGTGCCAGCAGGCTGACAGGTTTAAACTATGGCTACACCTTC.

This chain connects TRBV19 to TRBJ1-1, with D tentatively TRBD1 (5 bases). Germline-derived CDR1 and CDR2 are LNHDA and SQIVND (reference sequence). With 3 bases removed from V and 5 bases from J, the gap between germline ends came to 19 bases. The CDR3 is 16 amino acids. The CDR3 loop is CASSIHPRGAATEAFF. CDR3 nucleotide sequence: TGTGCCAGTAGTATCCACCCACGCGGGGCAGCGACTGAAGCTTTCTTT.

This sequence joins TRBV16 and TRBJ2-3; perhaps TRBD1 as D (5 bases). V lost 0 bases and J lost 4, with 8 bases in between. This CDR3 has 14 residues. Germline CDR1 KGHSY, CDR2 FQNENV. The CDR3 loop is CASSQSGAADTQYF. CDR3 sequence (DNA): TGTGCCAGCAGCCAATCTGGGGCCGCAGATACGCAGTATTTT.

The chain couples TRBV9 to TRBJ2-1; TRBD2 aligns across 8 bases. Germline CDR1 reads SGDLS; CDR2 reads YYNGEE. V dropped 4 bases and J dropped 1; count of bases not matched to a gene: 4. This CDR3 contains 15 residues. CDR3 DNA sequence: TGTGCCAGCAGCCCTACGGGGGGGTCCTACAATGAGCAGTTCTTC. Translating gives CASSPTGGSYNEQFF.

V usage is TRBV4-1 and J usage is TRBJ1-2, with TRBD1 as a possible D gene (5 bases). The CDR3 covers 14 residues. Trimming pared 0 bases from V and 7 bases from J, leaving 12 bases between. Germline V gives CDR1 MGHRA, CDR2 YSYEKL. For the CDR3, the DNA is TGCGCCAGCAGCCAAGATTGGTCAGGGCCTGGCTACACCTTC. The encoded protein is CASSQDWSGPGYTF.

In this sample, this clone turned up once. This rearrangement joins TRBV9 to TRBJ2-1, with 9 bases identical to TRBD1. Germline V CDR1 and CDR2: SGDLS, YYNGEE. V shed 4 bases and J 12 bases; nucleotides not matched to a gene: 14. The CDR3 covers 15 residues. The DNA for the CDR3 is TGTGCCAGCAGCCTCAGAGTAGGAACAGGGGGCGGGCAGTTCTTC. The encoded protein is CASSLRVGTGGGQFF. The variable domain in full, completed from reference TRBV9 and TRBJ2-1, reads DSGVTQTPKHLITATGQRVTLRCSPRSGDLSVYWYQQSLDQGLQFLIQYYNGEERAKGNILERFSAQQFPDLHSELNLSSLELGDSALYFCASSLRVGTGGGQFFGPGTRLTVL.

The chain carries TRBV6-1 and TRBJ2-7, with D possibly TRBD1 on 6 matching bases. The germline CDR1 and CDR2 sequences are MNHNS and SASEGT. Trimming removed 5 bases from V and 1 base from J, with 15 bases in between. The CDR3 has 15 amino acids. This chain's CDR3 is CASSPQGQPSYEQYF. CDR3 nucleotide sequence: TGTGCCAGCAGTCCTCAAGGACAGCCGTCCTACGAGCAGTACTTC.

The rearrangement joins TRBV6-1 to TRBJ2-5; TRBD1 is a possible D gene (6 bases). Trimming removed 5 bases from V and 5 bases from J, with 18 bases in between. Germline-derived CDR1 and CDR2 are MNHNS and SASEGT. The CDR3 covers 15 residues. The CDR3 reads CASSTYRVGGETQYF. The CDR3 DNA follows: TGTGCCAGCAGTACCTACAGGGTGGGCGGGGAGACCCAGTACTTC.